This entry lists 10 T cell receptor beta chains sequenced from one sample in a study of blood T cells in healthy people across ages. A J-beta primer mix and a sample-barcoded 5' primer were used in a second PCR of roughly 7 to 12 cycles. MiXCR was run by TCRdb on the 5' RACE reads, yielding one entry per CDR3 protein. The repertoire holds 1,800,000 or so distinct CDR3 sequences, with approximately 40% as singletons. Sequenced sample: blood. Receptors were obtained from a human donor in good health.

This clonotype has a handful of counts. The chain's CDR3 is CASSSSAGGIHEQYF. The CDR3 DNA is TGTGCCAGCAGCTCCTCCGCAGGGGGGATACACGAGCAGTACTTC. The rearrangement links TRBV7-2 to TRBJ2-7; D is possibly TRBD1 (7 bases). From germline, CDR1 is SGHTA and CDR2 FQGNSA. V lost 4 bases, J lost 5 bases, and 18 bases lay in between. This CDR3 is built from 15 residues.

The rearrangement links TRBV2 to TRBJ1-4; the D gene is possibly TRBD1 (5 bases). Trimming shortened V by 2 bases and J by 8 bases, and 15 bases separated the two germline ends. CDR1 and CDR2 (germline): SNHLY, FYNNEI. The CDR3 has 15 residues. The CDR3 loop reads CASSESGSEEEKLFF. CDR3 coding DNA: TGTGCCAGCAGTGAATCAGGGTCTGAGGAGGAAAAACTGTTTTTT.

The table lists this clonotype with a count of one. The chain combines TRBV4-2 with TRBJ2-3; D call uncertain. This CDR3 has 15 amino acids. The V end lost 0 bases, the J end lost 0 bases, and 7 bases lay between the germline ends. Germline V CDR1 and CDR2: LGHNA, YNFKEQ. DNA of the CDR3: TGTGCCAGCAGCCAAGAAACCAGTAGCACAGATACGCAGTATTTT. Encoded protein: CASSQETSSTDTQYF.

This clonotype was picked up a small number of times. The chain joins TRBV6-1 to TRBJ2-7; TRBD2 agrees at 11 bases. After removal of 6 bases from V and 0 bases from J, the junction contained 4 bases not matched to a gene. CDR1 and CDR2 from the germline V gene are MNHNS and SASEGT. CDR3 length: 15 amino acids. The CDR3 spells CASSGTSGSSYEQYF. The CDR3 DNA follows: TGTGCCAGCAGCGGGACTAGCGGCAGCTCCTACGAGCAGTACTTC.

This clonotype was counted a few times. The chain joins TRBV6-6 to TRBJ1-5, with TRBD1 matching over 11 bases. CDR1 is MNHNY and CDR2 is SVGAGI in the germline V gene (reference sequence). The CDR3 spans 16 residues. J lost 6 bases, V lost 5 bases, and 9 bases had no gene match. The CDR3 sequence is CASSRWTGGDGQPQHF. DNA for the CDR3: TGTGCCAGCAGTCGATGGACAGGGGGCGATGGTCAGCCCCAGCATTTT.

This clonotype has only a few counts. The V and J genes are TRBV11-2 and TRBJ2-7; 9 nucleotides match TRBD1. V was clipped by 4 bases and J by 3 bases; unmatched bases: 7. This CDR3 spans 15 amino acids. Per the germline V gene, CDR1 is SGHAT and CDR2 is FQNNGV. The CDR3 nucleotides read TGTGCCAGCAGCTCGACCGGGACAGGGTTCTACGAGCAGTACTTC. Translated: CASSSTGTGFYEQYF.

V is TRBV21-1 and J is TRBJ1-5. TRBV21-1 is deemed a pseudogene. The CDR3 covers 14 residues. DNA of the CDR3: TGTGCCAGCTACCCGACGGTAGACTCGCAGCCCCAGCATTTT. This gives the protein CASYPTVDSQPQHF.

This chain connects TRBV7-3 to TRBJ1-5, with TRBD1 as a possible D gene (5 bases). CDR3 length equals 13 residues. Germline V CDR1 and CDR2: SGHTA, FQGTGA. Trimming shortened V by 1 base and J by 9 bases, and 10 bases separated the two germline ends. As DNA, the CDR3 is TGTGCCAGCAGCTTAAGGGGGGGGATGCCCCAGCATTTT. It encodes CASSLRGGMPQHF.

The chain has TRBV10-3 and TRBJ2-5, with TRBD1 identical over 9 bases. V gave up 4 bases and J gave up 4 bases; unmatched junction bases: 16. Per germline, CDR1 ENHRY and CDR2 SYGVKD. The CDR3 sequence is 18 residues long. CDR3 in amino acids: CAISGGQGKRRHRETQYF. As DNA, the CDR3 is TGTGCCATCAGTGGGGGACAGGGAAAACGACGACACAGAGAGACCCAGTACTTC.

The table lists this clonotype with many counts. This rearrangement joins TRBV6-2 or TRBV6-3 to TRBJ1-2; TRBD1 agrees at 7 bases. J lost 4 bases, V lost 6 bases, and 8 bases had no gene match. The CDR3 spans 14 residues. The germline CDR1 and CDR2 sequences are MNHEY and SVGEGT. CDR3 loop: CASRRTGGSYGYTF. The CDR3 DNA reads as TGTGCCAGCAGAAGGACAGGCGGCTCCTATGGCTACACCTTC.